The T cell receptor (beta chain) described here comes from a study of CD8 T cells in ankylosing spondylitis. In TCRdb, the 5' RACE reads were re-called with MiXCR into one record per CDR3 protein. There are about 240,000 distinct CDR3 sequences in the sample; about 11% occur only once, and 6% to 8.5% lies in the top ten. The table lists this clonotype with many counts. The receptor's source is a male donor with ankylosing spondylitis or in good health (not recorded which). Sequencing input: blood, either unsorted or a sorted T cell fraction (not recorded which).

Here the CDR3 reads CASSLLAGGSADTQYF. In DNA, the CDR3 is TGTGCCAGCAGCCTACTAGCGGGGGGCAGTGCAGATACGCAGTATTTT. The rearrangement uses TRBV9 and TRBJ2-3; 12 bases are shared with TRBD2. CDR1 is SGDLS, CDR2 YYNGEE, per germline. With V trimmed by 4 bases and J by 4 bases, 7 bases remained unmatched. The CDR3 extends over 16 amino acids.